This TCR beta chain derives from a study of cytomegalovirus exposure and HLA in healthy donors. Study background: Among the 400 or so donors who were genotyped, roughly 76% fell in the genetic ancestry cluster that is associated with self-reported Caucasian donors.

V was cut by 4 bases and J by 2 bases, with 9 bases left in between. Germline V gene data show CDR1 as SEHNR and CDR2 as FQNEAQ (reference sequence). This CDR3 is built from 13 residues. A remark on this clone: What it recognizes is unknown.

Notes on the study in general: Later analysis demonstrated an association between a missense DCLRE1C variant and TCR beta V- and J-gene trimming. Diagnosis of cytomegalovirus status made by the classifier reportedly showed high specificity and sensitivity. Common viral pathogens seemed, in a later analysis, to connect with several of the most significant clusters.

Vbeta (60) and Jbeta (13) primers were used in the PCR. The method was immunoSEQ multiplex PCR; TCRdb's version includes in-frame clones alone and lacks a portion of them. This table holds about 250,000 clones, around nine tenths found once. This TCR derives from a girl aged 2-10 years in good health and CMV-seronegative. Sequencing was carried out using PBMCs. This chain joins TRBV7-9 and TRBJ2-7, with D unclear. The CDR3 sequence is CASSSGQPYEQYF. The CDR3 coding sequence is TGTGCCAGCAGCTCGGGTCAACCCTACGAGCAGTACTTC.